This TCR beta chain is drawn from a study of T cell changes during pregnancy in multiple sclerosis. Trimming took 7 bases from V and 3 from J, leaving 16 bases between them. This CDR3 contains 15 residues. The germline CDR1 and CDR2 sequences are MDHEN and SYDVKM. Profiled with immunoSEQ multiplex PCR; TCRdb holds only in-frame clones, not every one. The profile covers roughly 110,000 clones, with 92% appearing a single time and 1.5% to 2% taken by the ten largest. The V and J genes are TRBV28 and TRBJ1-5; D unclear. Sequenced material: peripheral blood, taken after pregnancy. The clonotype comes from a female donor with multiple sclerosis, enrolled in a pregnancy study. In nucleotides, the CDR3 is TGTGCCAGCACTACCGGGGTGGGCTCCAATCAGCCCCAGCATTTT. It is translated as CASTTGVGSNQPQHF.